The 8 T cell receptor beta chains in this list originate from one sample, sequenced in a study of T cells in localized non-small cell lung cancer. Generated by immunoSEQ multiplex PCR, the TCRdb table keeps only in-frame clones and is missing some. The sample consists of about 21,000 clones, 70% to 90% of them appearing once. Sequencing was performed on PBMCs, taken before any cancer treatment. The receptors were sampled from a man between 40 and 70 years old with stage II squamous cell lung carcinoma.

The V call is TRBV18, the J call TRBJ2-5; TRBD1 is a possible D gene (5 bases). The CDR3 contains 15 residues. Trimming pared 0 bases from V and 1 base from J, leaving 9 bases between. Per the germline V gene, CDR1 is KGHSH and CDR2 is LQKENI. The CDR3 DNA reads TGTGCCAGCTCACCACCGAGGACAACCCAAGAGACCCAGTACTTC. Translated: CASSPPRTTQETQYF.

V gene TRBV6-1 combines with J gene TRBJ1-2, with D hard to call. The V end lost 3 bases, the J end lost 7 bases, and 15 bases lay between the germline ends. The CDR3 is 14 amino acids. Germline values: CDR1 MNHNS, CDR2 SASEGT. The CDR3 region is CASSETPGKTGYTF. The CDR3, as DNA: TGTGCCAGCAGTGAGACACCGGGGAAAACTGGCTACACCTTC.

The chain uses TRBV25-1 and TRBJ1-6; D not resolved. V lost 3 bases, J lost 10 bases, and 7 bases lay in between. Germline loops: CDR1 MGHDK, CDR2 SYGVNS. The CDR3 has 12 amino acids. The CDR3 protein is CASSETVSPLHF. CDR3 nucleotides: TGTGCCAGCAGTGAGACGGTGTCACCCCTCCACTTT.

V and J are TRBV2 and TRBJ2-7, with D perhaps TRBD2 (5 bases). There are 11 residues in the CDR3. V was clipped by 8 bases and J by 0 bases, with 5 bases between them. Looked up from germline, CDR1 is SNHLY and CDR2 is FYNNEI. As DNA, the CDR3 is TGTGCCAGCGGGAGCTCCTACGAGCAGTACTTC. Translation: CASGSSYEQYF. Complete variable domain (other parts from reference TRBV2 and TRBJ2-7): EPEVTQTPSHQVTQMGQEVILRCVPISNHLYFYWYRQILGQKVEFLVSFYNNEISEKSEIFDDQFSVERPDGSNFTLKIRSTKLEDSAMYFCASGSSYEQYFGPGTRLTVT.

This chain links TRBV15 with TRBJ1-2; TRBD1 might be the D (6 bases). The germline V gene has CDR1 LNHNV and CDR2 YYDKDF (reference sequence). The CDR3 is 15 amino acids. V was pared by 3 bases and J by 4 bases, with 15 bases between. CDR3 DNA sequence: TGTGCCACCAGCAGTGATCAGACAGGCACCTATGGCTACACCTTC. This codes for CATSSDQTGTYGYTF.

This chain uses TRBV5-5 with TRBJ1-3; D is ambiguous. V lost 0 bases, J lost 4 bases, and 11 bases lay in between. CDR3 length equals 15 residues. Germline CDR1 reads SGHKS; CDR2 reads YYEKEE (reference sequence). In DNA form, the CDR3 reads TGTGCCAGCAGCTTGGTTCCGGAAAAAGGAAACACCATATATTTT. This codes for CASSLVPEKGNTIYF.

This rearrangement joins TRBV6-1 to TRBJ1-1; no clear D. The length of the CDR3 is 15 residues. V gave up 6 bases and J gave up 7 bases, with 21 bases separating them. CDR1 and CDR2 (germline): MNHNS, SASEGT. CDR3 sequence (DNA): TGTGCCAGCAGAACCGGGCCTGGAAACTGGGTTGAAGCTTTCTTT. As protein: CASRTGPGNWVEAFF.

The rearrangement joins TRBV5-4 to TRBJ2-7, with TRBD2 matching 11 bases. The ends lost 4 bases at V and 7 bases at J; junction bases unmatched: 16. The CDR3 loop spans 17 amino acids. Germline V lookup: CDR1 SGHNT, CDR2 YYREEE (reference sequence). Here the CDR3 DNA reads TGTGCCAGCAGCCCCGCCCAGGGTAGCGGGGGGGCCCTAGAGCAGTACTTC. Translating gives CASSPAQGSGGALEQYF.